This T cell receptor beta chain was found in a study of CD8+ T cells in alopecia areata. On the study more broadly: Tofacitinib ran 6 to 18 months, followed by 6 months off drug.

cDNA prepared by RNA extraction and subsequent reverse transcription served as the template for sequencing. Using immunoSEQ multiplex PCR, the repertoire was profiled, and TCRdb retains in-frame clones only, with some absent. The data hold approximately 180,000 clones, with around 71% observed a single time. The CDR3 runs 13 residues. J gave up 9 bases and V 0 bases, and 3 bases lay outside the gene matches. The germline CDR1 and CDR2 sequences are MNHEY and SVGAGI. Peripheral blood and lesional scalp punch biopsies were taken from alopecia areata patients. This clonotype originated in a human donor with alopecia areata. The chain couples TRBV6-5 to TRBJ2-5, with TRBD1 identical over 8 bases. The specimen was CD8+ T cells sorted from blood, collected at week 0. CDR3 protein: CASSYSTGEAQYF. CDR3 in DNA: TGTGCCAGCAGTTACTCGACAGGGGAGGCCCAGTACTTC.